Included here is one T cell receptor (beta chain) sequence, with context. Its specificity is not known. Deletions cut 2 bases from V and 6 bases from J, with 16 bases between. The germline CDR1 and CDR2 sequences are DFQATT and SNEGSKA (reference sequence). The CDR3 runs to 14 residues. Treatment of the sample: roughly 10-day PBMC culture with coronavirus spike peptide pools or control peptides (ViraFEST assay). The data belong to a study of vaccination and CD4 T cells after COVID-19. Study overall: Median time from COVID diagnosis to post-COVID sampling was roughly 100 days (35 to 161). Following dose two, a median approximately 72 days (range 14 to 241) passed before post-vaccine samples were taken.

The Oncomine TCR Beta short-read assay sequenced DNA from cultured CD4+ T cells. One entry per CDR3 protein, called by TCRdb with MiXCR from the PCR reads. The sample records about 15,000 distinct CDR3 sequences, more than 45% being singletons. The rearrangement links TRBV20-1 to TRBJ1-1; no reliable D call. The sequence was obtained from a human donor who had recovered from COVID-19. The sequenced sample consisted of CD4+ T cells from blood, cultured in vitro. The CDR3 protein is CSARPRTVNSEAFF. The CDR3, as DNA: TGCAGTGCTAGACCTCGGACGGTAAACTCTGAAGCTTTCTTT.